This note documents a single T cell receptor beta chain sequence. This record comes from a study of T cell responses to AZD1222 COVID-19 vaccine. Using immunoSEQ multiplex PCR, the repertoire was profiled, and TCRdb retains in-frame clones only, with some absent. The sample has around 94,000 clones; around nine tenths are singletons. The trim removed 6 bases at V and 1 base at J, leaving 6 bases unmatched. Germline CDR1 reads MNHNY; CDR2 reads SVGAGI (reference sequence). This CDR3 region has 16 residues. V gene TRBV6-6 combines with J gene TRBJ1-5; TRBD1 agrees at 10 bases. The specimen comprised peripheral blood, sampled on day 0 of AZD1222 vaccination. This TCR came from an adult in good health. The CDR3 DNA sequence: TGTGCCAGCAGGACAGGGGGCGGATTGAGCAATCAGCCCCAGCATTTT. Translated: CASRTGGGLSNQPQHF.